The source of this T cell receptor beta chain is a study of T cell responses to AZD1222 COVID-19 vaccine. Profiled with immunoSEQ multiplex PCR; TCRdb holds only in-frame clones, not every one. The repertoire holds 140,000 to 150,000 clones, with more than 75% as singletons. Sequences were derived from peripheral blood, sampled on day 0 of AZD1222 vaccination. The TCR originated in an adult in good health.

The CDR3 loop reads CSFGQMNTEAFF. The CDR3 bases are TGCAGCTTCGGACAGATGAACACTGAAGCTTTCTTT. The rearrangement uses TRBV29-1 and TRBJ1-1, with D possibly matching TRBD1 (6 bases). V lost 8 bases and J 0 bases, leaving 10 bases between the germline ends. CDR1 SQVTM and CDR2 ANQGSEA come from the germline V gene. The CDR3 runs to 12 residues.